These T cell receptor beta chains were read from a single sample in a study of shared clonotypes between healthy human individuals. Measured with immunoSEQ multiplex PCR; TCRdb has only the in-frame clones, and not every one. The sample has some 2,100,000 clones, approximately 96% seen once. The sequenced material came from naive CD4+ T cells sorted from blood. The receptors were sampled from a man younger than 35 in good health. CDR3s include the opening cysteine and the closing phenylalanine or tryptophan. Fields, in order: D gene, V gene, clone size, J gene, CDR3 protein, CDR3 DNA. A D gene is named only where the DNA matches it firmly. Clone size is stated in some rows and not others, as once, few, many or a class when expanded.

TRBD1	TRBV5-6	-	TRBJ1-6	CASSWWTGGSPLHF	TGTGCCAGCAGCTGGTGGACAGGGGGGTCACCCCTCCACTTT
TRBD2	TRBV5-1	-	TRBJ2-7	CASSLDSGRASSYEQYF	TGCGCCAGCAGCTTGGATAGCGGGAGGGCCTCCTCCTACGAGCAGTACTTC
TRBD1	TRBV30	-	TRBJ1-6	CAWSVRDRENSPLHF	TGTGCCTGGAGTGTAAGGGACAGGGAGAATTCACCCCTCCACTTT
-	TRBV19	few	TRBJ1-1	CASLPRGAGGEAFF	TGTGCCAGTTTACCCCGGGGGGCTGGTGGTGAAGCTTTCTTT
-	TRBV18	once	TRBJ2-5	CASSPPSLSIETQYF	TGTGCCAGCTCACCACCCTCCCTCTCTATAGAGACCCAGTACTTC
-	TRBV7-2	-	TRBJ1-6	CASSLYGSNSPLHF	TGTGCCAGCAGCTTATACGGCTCGAATTCACCCCTCCACTTT
TRBD2	TRBV6-1	-	TRBJ2-3	CASKPSGTDTQYF	TGTGCCAGCAAGCCTAGCGGGACAGATACGCAGTATTTT
TRBD1	TRBV7-2	-	TRBJ2-2	CAMDQGANTGELFF	TGTGCCATGGACCAGGGGGCAAACACCGGGGAGCTGTTTTTT
TRBD1	TRBV25-1	-	TRBJ1-5	CASSRTGGNQPQHF	TGTGCCAGCAGTAGGACAGGGGGAAATCAGCCCCAGCATTTT
-	TRBV19	once	TRBJ1-2	CASSGAQPTIGYTF	TGTGCCAGTAGTGGGGCACAGCCGACTATCGGCTACACCTTC
TRBD2	TRBV10-2	-	TRBJ2-3	CASKPTSAADTQYF	TGCGCCAGCAAACCCACTAGCGCTGCAGATACGCAGTATTTT
TRBD1	TRBV18	-	TRBJ1-5	CASSPVIGTDSNQPQHF	TGTGCCAGCTCACCGGTAATAGGGACAGATAGCAATCAGCCCCAGCATTTT
-	TRBV18	-	TRBJ1-1	CASFTGTEAFF	TGTGCCAGCTTTACAGGGACTGAAGCTTTCTTT
-	TRBV18	once	TRBJ2-5	CASSQSSGIQETQYF	TGTGCCAGCTCACAGTCGTCAGGAATCCAAGAGACCCAGTACTTC
-	TRBV6-6	-	TRBJ2-7	CATVDRSSYEQYF	TGTGCCACCGTGGACAGAAGCTCCTACGAGCAGTACTTC
TRBD2	TRBV18	-	TRBJ2-7	CASSKREATYEQYF	TGTGCCAGCTCAAAGCGGGAGGCGACCTACGAGCAGTACTTC
-	TRBV19	-	TRBJ1-6	CASNRESYNSPLHF	TGTGCCAGTAACAGGGAATCCTATAATTCACCCCTCCACTTT
-	TRBV2	-	TRBJ1-1	CASSVSMNTEAFF	TGTGCCAGCAGTGTTTCGATGAACACTGAAGCTTTCTTT
-	TRBV29-1	-	TRBJ1-6	CSVAESSYNSPLHF	TGCAGCGTCGCAGAGAGCTCCTATAATTCACCCCTCCACTTT
TRBD1	TRBV2	-	TRBJ2-2	CASTPWDRDQRELFF	TGTGCCAGCACCCCCTGGGACAGGGATCAGCGGGAGCTGTTTTTT
TRBD1	TRBV5-6	-	TRBJ1-5	CASSFSGGLSNQPQHF	TGTGCCAGCAGCTTTTCAGGGGGCCTCTCCAATCAGCCCCAGCATTTT
-	TRBV25-1	-	TRBJ2-2	CASSPAGNTGELFF	TGTGCCAGCAGTCCCGCCGGGAACACCGGGGAGCTGTTTTTT
-	TRBV7-9	-	TRBJ2-5	CASSPKETQYF	TGTGCCAGCAGCCCCAAAGAGACCCAGTACTTC
-	TRBV2	-	TRBJ2-3	CASAVGLDTQYF	TGTGCCAGCGCGGTGGGGCTAGATACGCAGTATTTT
-	TRBV2	-	TRBJ2-2	CASSPPRVTGELFF	TGTGCCAGCAGTCCCCCCAGGGTCACCGGGGAGCTGTTTTTT
TRBD1	TRBV7-9	-	TRBJ1-1	CASSYRKAGDRGNTEAFF	TGTGCCAGCAGCTACAGAAAGGCCGGCGACAGGGGTAACACTGAAGCTTTCTTT
-	TRBV5-1	-	TRBJ2-3	CASSLDGVTSTDTQYF	TGCGCCAGCAGCTTGGACGGGGTTACTAGCACAGATACGCAGTATTTT
-	TRBV5-1	-	TRBJ2-1	CASSLTGLARNEQFF	TGCGCCAGCAGCTTGACGGGGCTAGCGCGCAATGAGCAGTTCTTC
-	TRBV6-1	-	TRBJ2-6	CASSAFGAGANVLTF	TGTGCCAGCAGTGCCTTCGGAGCTGGGGCCAACGTCCTGACTTTC
TRBD1	TRBV7-6	once	TRBJ2-3	CASSLSGGVGTDTQYF	TGTGCCAGCAGTTTGTCAGGGGGCGTCGGCACAGATACGCAGTATTTT
-	TRBV28	-	TRBJ1-2	CASSSTTAYRYGYTF	TGTGCCAGCAGTTCCACGACAGCTTACCGCTATGGCTACACCTTC
-	TRBV7-2	once	TRBJ1-1	CASSLGKNTEAFF	TGTGCCAGCAGCTTAGGAAAGAACACTGAAGCTTTCTTT
-	TRBV28	-	TRBJ1-2	CASSLPAGTFYGYTF	TGTGCCAGCAGTTTACCGGCAGGGACCTTCTATGGCTACACCTTC
-	TRBV10-1	-	TRBJ2-1	CASTWSSPVF	TGCGCCAGCACATGGTCCTCCCCCGTCTTC
-	TRBV2	-	TRBJ1-3	CASGTQPIGNTIYF	TGTGCCAGCGGGACGCAACCCATCGGAAACACCATATATTTT
TRBD2	TRBV18	-	TRBJ2-1	CASSPPSRLAGVNEQFF	TGTGCCAGCTCACCACCGTCTCGACTAGCGGGAGTCAATGAGCAGTTCTTC
TRBD2	TRBV5-6	-	TRBJ2-7	CASSSLRGVSYEQYF	TGTGCCAGCAGCTCGCTCCGGGGGGTCTCCTACGAGCAGTACTTC
-	TRBV7-2	-	TRBJ2-3	CASSLEIRKDTQYF	TGTGCCAGCAGCTTAGAAATCCGGAAAGATACGCAGTATTTT
TRBD2	TRBV6-1	-	TRBJ2-5	CASSEVAGGPVETQYF	TGTGCCAGCAGTGAAGTGGCGGGGGGGCCGGTGGAGACCCAGTACTTC
-	TRBV5-6	-	TRBJ2-3	CASSLVRIPGNTQYF	TGTGCCAGCAGCTTGGTGCGTATACCTGGGAATACGCAGTATTTT
TRBD1	TRBV7-2	once	TRBJ1-5	CASSPWTGVGQPQHF	TGTGCCAGCAGCCCCTGGACAGGGGTCGGTCAGCCCCAGCATTTT
TRBD2	TRBV4-1	-	TRBJ2-5	CASSQEGRGGGKTQYF	TGCGCCAGCAGCCAAGAAGGGCGGGGGGGCGGAAAGACCCAGTACTTC
-	TRBV2	-	TRBJ1-3	CASSLTLFTGNTIYF	TGTGCCAGCAGTTTGACCCTTTTTACTGGAAACACCATATATTTT
-	TRBV5-6	-	TRBJ2-2	CASSLVRSNTGELFF	TGTGCCAGCAGCTTGGTCAGGTCGAACACCGGGGAGCTGTTTTTT
-	TRBV19	-	TRBJ1-2	CASSSGTKYGYTF	TGTGCCAGTAGTAGCGGGACCAAGTATGGCTACACCTTC
-	TRBV12-2	-	TRBJ1-2	CASRSGQVNYGYTF	TGTGCAAGTCGCTCAGGACAGGTTAACTATGGCTACACCTTC
-	TRBV27	-	TRBJ1-3	CASSPLVRNSGNTIYF	TGTGCCAGCAGCCCTTTGGTGAGAAACTCTGGAAACACCATATATTTT
TRBD2	TRBV10-3	-	TRBJ2-1	CAIAGLEAYNEQFF	TGTGCCATCGCCGGACTAGAAGCCTACAATGAGCAGTTCTTC
-	TRBV7-9	-	TRBJ2-5	CASSYWTVQETQYF	TGTGCCAGCAGTTACTGGACAGTCCAAGAGACCCAGTACTTC
-	TRBV9	-	TRBJ1-1	CASSAQTGMNTEAFF	TGTGCCAGCAGCGCCCAGACAGGCATGAACACTGAAGCTTTCTTT